This T cell receptor (beta chain) was found in a study of cytomegalovirus exposure and HLA in healthy donors. A note on this clone: Its antigen is undetermined.

The PCR used 60 Vbeta and 13 Jbeta primers. Here immunoSEQ multiplex PCR was the method, and the copy in TCRdb shows in-frame clones only, minus some. The sample has more than 100,000 clones, nearly 65% seen once. Germline V lookup: CDR1 LNHDA, CDR2 SQIVND (reference sequence). The CDR3 is 13 amino acids. J was trimmed by 8 bases and V by 5 bases; bases with no gene match: 6. Findings and limits, study-wide: Owing to their indistinguishability, certain V segments, notably TRBV6-2 and TRBV6-3, were excluded.

The chain joins TRBV19 to TRBJ2-1; 7 bases are shared with TRBD1. The sequence was collected from a man between 35 and 55 years old in good health and CMV-seropositive. Sequenced: PBMCs. CDR3 loop: CASSSQGRDEQFF. In DNA, the CDR3 is TGTGCCAGTAGTTCACAGGGGCGGGATGAGCAGTTCTTC.